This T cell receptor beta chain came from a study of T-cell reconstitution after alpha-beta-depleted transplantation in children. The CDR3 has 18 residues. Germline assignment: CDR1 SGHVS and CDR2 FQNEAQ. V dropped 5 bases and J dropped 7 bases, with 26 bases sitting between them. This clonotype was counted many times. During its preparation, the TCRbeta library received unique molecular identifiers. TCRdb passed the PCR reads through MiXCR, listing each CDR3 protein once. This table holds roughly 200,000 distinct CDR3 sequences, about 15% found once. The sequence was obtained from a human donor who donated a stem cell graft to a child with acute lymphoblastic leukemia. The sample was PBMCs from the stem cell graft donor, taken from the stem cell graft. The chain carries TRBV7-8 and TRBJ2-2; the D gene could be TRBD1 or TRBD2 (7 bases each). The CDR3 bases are TGTGCCAGCAGCCGAGGATGGGGAGGGGGCGCTAGGGGCGGGGAGCTGTTTTTT. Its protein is CASSRGWGGGARGGELFF.